This T cell receptor beta chain emerged from a study of early T cells in non-severe SARS-CoV-2 infection. Study as a whole: Unsorted whole-blood RNA was sequenced in bulk, leaving chains unpaired.

Attached unique molecular identifiers marked individual cDNA molecules. TCRdb processed the 5' RACE reads anew with MiXCR; each CDR3 protein has one entry. The sample gives 90,000 to 130,000 distinct CDR3 sequences, 9% to 13% of which show up once; less than 3.5% is in the top ten. Concerning this clonotype itself: The antigen is unknown.

General study results and limits: The matching step, a VDJdb search, favored anti-spike CD8 responses and missed private and CD4 specificities.

Specimen: whole blood. This receptor was taken from an adult who was a healthcare worker with PCR-confirmed SARS-CoV-2 infection or an uninfected control (not recorded which).

The CDR3 DNA follows: TGTGCCAGCACCCTCGCCGGCTCTCGGGCTTTCTTT. This sequence encodes CASTLAGSRAFF. This chain joins TRBV7-9 and TRBJ1-1; unclear D gene. CDR1 is SEHNR and CDR2 is FQNEAQ in the germline V gene (reference sequence). V shed 7 bases and J shed 11 bases, with 17 bases lying between them. The CDR3 has 12 residues.